These 3 T cell receptor beta chains were sequenced from one sample in a study of shared clonotypes between healthy human individuals. Naivety among CD8 cells was defined by CD45RO negativity and positive CCR7 selection, thereby excluding terminally differentiated effector memory CD45RA+ cells. The method was immunoSEQ multiplex PCR; TCRdb's version includes in-frame clones alone and lacks a portion of them. The sample records around 2,000,000 clones, about 94% being singletons. Sequenced: naive CD8+ T cells sorted from blood. All receptors come from a man aged 18 to 29 in good health.

The chain carries TRBV9 and TRBJ2-1, with a possible D match to TRBD2 (6 bases). The CDR3 has 15 amino acids. The germline V gene has CDR1 SGDLS and CDR2 YYNGEE. With 4 bases removed from V and 3 bases from J, the gap between germline ends came to 14 bases. CDR3 nucleotides: TGTGCCAGCAGCCCGAAAGGTAGCGGCTACAATGAGCAGTTCTTC. Residues: CASSPKGSGYNEQFF.

The chain couples TRBV5-1 to TRBJ2-4, with 8 bases aligning to TRBD1. V shed 4 bases and J 10 bases; nucleotides not matched to a gene: 19. CDR1 and CDR2 from the germline V gene are SGHRS and YFSETQ. This CDR3 has 17 residues. The CDR3 sequence: CASSIGQGEVITGIQYF. CDR3 in DNA: TGCGCCAGCAGCATTGGACAGGGAGAGGTCATAACCGGTATTCAGTACTTC. The variable domain in full, completed from reference TRBV5-1 and TRBJ2-4, reads KAGVTQTPRYLIKTRGQQVTLSCSPISGHRSVSWYQQTPGQGLQFLFEYFSETQRNKGNFPGRFSGRQFSNSRSEMNVSTLELGDSALYLCASSIGQGEVITGIQYFGAGTRLSVL.

CDR3 sequence reads: CASSLERGLPYNEQFF. Written as DNA, the CDR3 is TGCGCCAGCAGCCTAGAACGGGGGCTACCTTACAATGAGCAGTTCTTC. J is TRBJ2-1 and V is TRBV4-3; the D call may be TRBD1 or TRBD2 (6 bases each). The germline CDR1 and CDR2 sequences are LGHNA and YSLEER. The CDR3 is 16 amino acids. V was shortened by 4 bases and J by 4 bases, with 17 bases between the two germline ends.